This T cell receptor (beta chain) was recorded in a study of cytomegalovirus exposure and HLA in healthy donors (dated by TCRdb to the late 2010s). The study in broad terms: A later analysis indicated that the roughly 130 validation repertoires were generated on the platform also employed for the approximately 700 repertoires of the first cohort. A separate validation cohort of roughly 130 different subjects was used in addition to the roughly 640-subject first cohort. High-throughput TCR immunosequencing, statistical association of individual TCRs with disease status, and machine learning were combined to predict cytomegalovirus infection status. The study was designed to test whether signatures of past pathogen exposure could be identified by cataloging public T cell receptors.

About this clone: Its binding antigen is unknown. Per-nucleotide qualities are absent, and no much larger clonotype sits a single base away.

The paper as a whole reports these results and caveats: Most TCR sequences were seen in very few donors, while some public TCRs were found in many individuals. In both the original and validation cohorts, the classifier was reported to diagnose cytomegalovirus status with high specificity and sensitivity. In the study, some 160 TCR beta chains were listed as associated with cytomegalovirus. Subsequent analysis determined that TCRs grouped into clusters in the first cohort also showed a tendency toward co-occurrence across the roughly 110 validation repertoires, and about 93% of cluster scores exceeded 0. In vitro tests confirmed that a few of the cytomegalovirus-associated TCR beta chains recognize cytomegalovirus antigens. According to the authors, the approach could potentially be generalized to other disease states and immunological phenotypes. A later analysis had no HLA typing for the validation cohort, so co-occurrence there was scored across all 130 or so repertoires.

Libraries were constructed by the immunoSEQ multiplex PCR assay. The original methods were these. A statistical classification framework was built for diagnosing cytomegalovirus status from the catalog of TCR beta chain sequences. Sourced from immuneACCESS, this table was stored by TCRdb with only in-frame sequences that have V and J called. A share of the clones is absent; for the studies checked, an unresolved V gene accounts for under half, and the remainder has no known explanation. V, J and clone size are taken as reported in that table, and D and trimming were inferred from the DNA itself. The sample has more than 60,000 clones on record, approximately 90% of them singletons. The ten largest account for approximately 1.5% of the sample. Separate from the roughly 650-subject first cohort, the validation cohort of 120 subjects was the group to which the donors belonged. The CDR3 numbers 14 residues from cysteine through phenylalanine. CDR3 DNA only is kept here, 42 bases in frame from base 1. Relative to germline, V is 0 bases shorter and J is 6 bases shorter, with 10 bases between their ends. CDR1 and CDR2 (LNHNV, YYDKDF) derive from the germline V gene (reference sequence).

The receptor's source is a woman between 18 and 29 years old in good health and CMV-seronegative. The sample consisted of PBMCs. Rearrangement joined TRBV15 to TRBJ2-3; the best D guess is TRBD1, with 5 bases matching. The CDR3 sequence is CATSREGRGDTQYF. The nucleotide sequence is given as TGTGCCACCAGCAGAGAGGGGCGTGGGGATACGCAGTATTTT.